This entry lists 18 T cell receptor beta chains sequenced from one sample in a study of blood T cell repertoires in COVID-19. Sequenced by immunoSEQ multiplex PCR; TCRdb stores in-frame clones only, minus some. The sample carries about 82,000 clones, about 83% recorded once. Material: peripheral blood. The receptors originated from a woman aged 55 to 70 with acute or convalescent COVID-19.

This clone was seen more than once but under ten times. The chain's CDR3 is CASSSTAGTGNTEAFF. CDR3 nucleotides: TGTGCCAGCAGCTCTACCGCCGGGACAGGCAACACTGAAGCTTTCTTT. This chain links TRBV7-9 with TRBJ1-1; the match to TRBD1 covers 8 bases. The germline V gene has CDR1 SEHNR and CDR2 FQNEAQ (reference sequence). The ends lost 4 bases at V and 2 bases at J; junction bases unmatched: 9. This CDR3 contains 16 residues. Full variable domain (rest looked up from reference TRBV7-9 and TRBJ1-1): DTGVSQNPRHKITKRGQNVTFRCDPISEHNRLYWYRQTLGQGPEFLTYFQNEAQLEKSRLLSDRFSAERPKGSFSTLEIQRTEQGDSAMYLCASSSTAGTGNTEAFFGQGTRLTVV.

The gene calls are TRBV5-1 and TRBJ2-7; a weak D match, TRBD2 (6 bases). V was pared by 0 bases and J by 2 bases, with 12 bases between. This CDR3 has 15 amino acids. Germline CDR1 is SGHRS and CDR2 is YFSETQ. The CDR3: CASSLARLDPYEQYF. The CDR3 coding sequence is TGCGCCAGCAGCTTGGCGAGACTAGACCCCTACGAGCAGTACTTC.

The gene calls are TRBV9 and TRBJ1-2; perhaps TRBD1 as D (6 bases). The length of the CDR3 is 14 residues. CDR1 is SGDLS and CDR2 is YYNGEE in the germline V gene. Trimming took off 3 bases at V and 4 bases at J, with 13 bases between the two ends. This CDR3 is CASSANRASYGYTF. Here the CDR3 DNA reads TGTGCCAGCAGCGCCAACAGGGCGTCCTATGGCTACACCTTC.

The table lists this clone with a count of one. The chain is built from TRBV5-1 and TRBJ1-2; no clear D gene. V was trimmed by 3 bases and J by 6 bases, leaving 15 bases between them. CDR1 is SGHRS and CDR2 is YFSETQ in the germline V gene. The CDR3 extends over 14 amino acids. CDR3 sequence reads: CASSSPGMMDGYTF. Written as DNA, the CDR3 is TGCGCCAGCAGCTCCCCCGGGATGATGGATGGCTACACCTTC.

CDR3 nucleotide sequence: TGTGCCAGTATATCTCTCGGGGGTCCTAGGCAGCCCCAGCATTTT. It translates to CASISLGGPRQPQHF. V gene TRBV19 combines with J gene TRBJ1-5; D possibly corresponds to TRBD1 (5 bases). CDR1 and CDR2 (germline): LNHDA, SQIVND (reference sequence). CDR3 length: 15 residues. V was shortened by 7 bases and J by 7 bases, with 20 bases between the two germline ends.

This chain connects TRBV5-6 to TRBJ2-7; D might be TRBD2 (6 bases). The length of the CDR3 is 13 residues. V gave up 4 bases and J gave up 3 bases, with 11 bases separating them. Per the germline V gene, CDR1 is SGHDT and CDR2 is YYEEEE. The CDR3, as DNA: TGTGCCAGCAGCGGGAGGACTAACTACGAGCAGTACTTC. Translating gives CASSGRTNYEQYF.

The chain carries TRBV6-4 and TRBJ1-5; no clear D. V lost 3 bases and J lost 6, with 12 bases in between. The germline V gene encodes CDR1 MRHNA and CDR2 SNTAGT. This CDR3 contains 14 residues. CDR3 amino acids: CASSDSPGSQPQHF. For the CDR3, the DNA is TGTGCCAGCAGTGATTCCCCAGGCAGTCAGCCCCAGCATTTT.

The rearrangement links TRBV19 to TRBJ2-7, with 9 nucleotides matching TRBD1. V trimming: 4 bases; J trimming: 12 bases; junction bases outside the gene matches: 13. Germline V lookup: CDR1 LNHDA, CDR2 SQIVND (reference sequence). CDR3 length: 14 amino acids. CDR3 sequence reads: CASSTPLGDRAVYF. In DNA form, the CDR3 reads TGTGCCAGTAGTACCCCCCTGGGGGACAGGGCCGTGTACTTC.

This clone was seen only once. CDR3 nucleotides: TGTGCCTGGAGTACAGGGGACTGGGGAGGCTACACCTTC. It translates to CAWSTGDWGGYTF. The chain has TRBV30 and TRBJ1-2, with 7 bases lining up with TRBD1. V lost 2 bases, J lost 8 bases, and 8 bases stayed unmatched. In germline, CDR1 is GTSNPN, CDR2 SVGIG (reference sequence). This CDR3 has 13 residues.

This rearrangement joins TRBV12-3 or TRBV12-4 to TRBJ1-1, with 7 bases aligning to TRBD1. The ends lost 10 bases at V and 5 bases at J; junction bases unmatched: 10. The CDR3 spans 13 residues. The CDR3 sequence: CAIATGTRTEAFF. For the CDR3, the DNA is TGTGCCATCGCGACAGGGACGAGGACTGAAGCTTTCTTT.

This clone was counted once. The chain is built from TRBV19 and TRBJ1-3; 7 bases align to TRBD1. The CDR3 totals 17 residues. The V segment lost 1 base and the J segment 0 bases; nucleotides outside the gene matches: 6. CDR1 is LNHDA, CDR2 SQIVND, per germline (reference sequence). The CDR3 here is CASSIGDSEISGNTIYF. Here the CDR3 DNA reads TGTGCCAGTAGTATAGGGGACAGCGAAATCTCTGGAAACACCATATATTTT.

This rearrangement joins TRBV10-1 to TRBJ2-5, with 7 bases identical to TRBD1. Germline V CDR1 and CDR2: WNHNN, SYGVQD (reference sequence). This CDR3 has 13 amino acids. After removal of 3 bases from V and 4 bases from J, the junction contained 2 bases not matched to a gene. CDR3 DNA sequence: TGCGCCAGCAGTGAAGGGGGCGGAGAGACCCAGTACTTC. It is translated as CASSEGGGETQYF.

This rearrangement joins TRBV21-1 to TRBJ2-1; the D call in the table, TRBD1, was not verified against the DNA. TRBV21-1 is listed as a pseudogene. The CDR3 totals 16 residues. This chain's CDR3 is CASSKDITGSGYEQFF. As DNA, the CDR3 is TGTGCCAGCAGCAAAGACATAACAGGGTCTGGATATGAGCAGTTCTTC.

This rearrangement joins TRBV27 to TRBJ2-7; TRBD2 is a possible D gene (6 bases). This CDR3 spans 16 amino acids. Germline lookup yields CDR1 MNHEY and CDR2 SMNVEV (reference sequence). V was shortened by 4 bases and J by 0 bases, with 16 bases between the two germline ends. This CDR3 reads CASSSTGLFSSYEQYF. DNA for the CDR3: TGTGCCAGCAGTTCCACGGGACTGTTCAGCTCCTACGAGCAGTACTTC.

This clone was seen only once. The V gene is TRBV11-1, the J gene TRBJ2-1; possibly TRBD2 for D (5 bases). Germline CDR1 is SGHAT and CDR2 is FQDESV (reference sequence). V was clipped by 6 bases and J by 4 bases, with 16 bases between them. This CDR3 is built from 15 residues. The CDR3 here is CASSPDLPTYNEQFF. The CDR3 bases are TGTGCCAGCAGTCCGGACTTACCAACTTACAATGAGCAGTTCTTC.

The rearrangement uses TRBV13 and TRBJ1-6, with D possibly matching TRBD1 (6 bases). Germline V lookup: CDR1 PRHDT, CDR2 FYEKMQ (reference sequence). This CDR3 has 17 residues. The V gene lost 6 bases and the J gene lost 0 bases, with 15 bases spanning the gap. The CDR3 reads CASRQYTGSSYNSPLHF. In nucleotides, the CDR3 is TGTGCCAGCAGACAATACACAGGGAGCTCCTATAATTCACCCCTCCACTTT.

The rearrangement joins TRBV5-6 to TRBJ1-1; D not resolved. The ends were cut back, 0 bases at V and 1 base at J, with 16 bases in the middle. The germline V gene has CDR1 SGHDT and CDR2 YYEEEE. There are 17 residues in the CDR3. The CDR3: CASSLAVQRGGNTEAFF. The CDR3 DNA follows: TGTGCCAGCAGCTTGGCCGTACAAAGAGGAGGGAACACTGAAGCTTTCTTT.

This clone was observed a single time. The V and J genes are TRBV13 and TRBJ1-5, with TRBD1 as a possible D gene (5 bases). CDR1 is PRHDT, CDR2 FYEKMQ, per germline (reference sequence). The V gene lost 4 bases and the J gene lost 2 bases, with 9 bases spanning the gap. The length of the CDR3 is 14 residues. CDR3 in DNA: TGTGCCAGCAGCTCAGGGCGGGGCAATCAGCCCCAGCATTTT. This codes for CASSSGRGNQPQHF.